What follows is one T cell receptor (beta chain) and its context. The sample is drawn from a study of CD8 T cells in Susac syndrome. CDR3 length: 16 amino acids. Deletions cut 4 bases from V and 2 bases from J, with 18 bases between. Per germline, CDR1 LGHDT and CDR2 YNNKEL (reference sequence). Random hexamers served to reverse transcribe about 0.5 to 1 ug RNA. TCRdb reprocessed the immunoSEQ multiplex PCR reads with MiXCR, giving one entry per CDR3 protein. The table shows around 230,000 distinct CDR3 sequences, with 90% to 96% occurring only once. The chain joins TRBV3-1 to TRBJ2-7, with a tentative D call TRBD1 (6 bases). The sequence was obtained from a human donor with Susac syndrome. The sample comprised CD4+ T cells from PBMCs. This chain's CDR3 is CASSRGGTVPAYEQYF. CDR3 DNA sequence: TGTGCCAGCAGCCGAGGGGGTACGGTACCAGCCTACGAGCAGTACTTC.